The 15 T cell receptor beta chains given below trace back to one sample, sequenced in a study of T cell clonotyping in hematopoietic cell transplantation. This table comes from immunoSEQ multiplex PCR, and its TCRdb copy is limited to in-frame clones, with some not included. The data contain some 40,000 clones, around 95% of them seen just once; the ten biggest clones take up approximately 0.8%. Sequenced sample: peripheral blood mononuclear cells. The receptors derive from a woman between 50 and 59 years old in good health. Some clones in this sample may be carry-over from other donors' samples.

This clone was observed a few times. The chain joins TRBV27 to TRBJ2-7; D perhaps matches TRBD1 (6 bases). The CDR3 is made up of 13 amino acids. The germline V and J ends were trimmed by 6 bases and 3 bases, with 12 bases remaining between them. From germline, CDR1 is MNHEY and CDR2 SMNVEV (reference sequence). The CDR3 DNA follows: TGTGCCAGCAGGGGACACTCGGGCTACGAGCAGTACTTC. As protein: CASRGHSGYEQYF.

The genes are TRBV19 and TRBJ1-5; TRBD1 agrees at 7 bases. J was trimmed by 2 bases and V by 5 bases; bases with no gene match: 9. Looked up from germline, CDR1 is LNHDA and CDR2 is SQIVND (reference sequence). CDR3 length equals 16 residues. The DNA for the CDR3 is TGTGCCAGTAGTTCCCACAGGGGCGGGCGCAATCAGCCCCAGCATTTT. Translation: CASSSHRGGRNQPQHF.

The chain links TRBV5-1 to TRBJ1-3; no clear D. V shed 5 bases and J shed 2 bases, with 8 bases lying between them. The CDR3 is 13 amino acids. The germline CDR1 and CDR2 sequences are SGHRS and YFSETQ. The CDR3 nucleotides read TGCGCCAGCAGACTAGACCCTGGAAACACCATATATTTT. This translates into CASRLDPGNTIYF.

The chain joins TRBV9 to TRBJ2-7; TRBD2 matches at 14 bases. Germline loops: CDR1 SGDLS, CDR2 YYNGEE. Trimming removed 4 bases from V and 7 bases from J; junction bases left unmatched: 4. The CDR3 totals 14 residues. The CDR3 is CASSPRTSGGEQYF. For the CDR3, the DNA is TGTGCCAGCAGCCCCCGGACTAGCGGGGGGGAGCAGTACTTC.

This chain joins TRBV6-4 and TRBJ2-3, with 10 bases fitting TRBD2. Germline V gene lookup returns CDR1 MRHNA and CDR2 SNTAGT. The CDR3 totals 18 residues. Trimming at V came to 0 bases and at J to 3 bases, leaving 9 bases not matched to a gene. The CDR3 is CASSDSGAGGPGTDTQYF. The CDR3 nucleotides are TGTGCCAGCAGTGACTCGGGAGCGGGGGGGCCGGGTACAGATACGCAGTATTTT.

The chain combines TRBV27 with TRBJ1-5; D remains ambiguous. This CDR3 has 14 amino acids. The germline V gene has CDR1 MNHEY and CDR2 SMNVEV (reference sequence). V shed 3 bases and J shed 2 bases, with 8 bases lying between them. CDR3 DNA: TGTGCCAGCAGTTTTGCCGGGGGCAATCAGCCCCAGCATTTT. It translates to CASSFAGGNQPQHF.

This chain joins TRBV15 and TRBJ2-2; TRBD2 might be the D (6 bases). Germline CDR1 is LNHNV and CDR2 is YYDKDF (reference sequence). The CDR3 runs 14 residues. V was cut by 8 bases and J by 0 bases, with 10 bases left in between. This chain's CDR3 is CATRAGTNTGELFF. The CDR3 DNA follows: TGTGCCACCCGGGCGGGAACGAACACCGGGGAGCTGTTTTTT.

This chain connects TRBV5-5 to TRBJ2-3, with 11 bases identical to TRBD2. The CDR3 contains 16 residues. Trimming took 4 bases from V and 5 from J; bases not matched to a gene: 9. Germline assignment: CDR1 SGHKS and CDR2 YYEKEE (reference sequence). The CDR3 reads CASSLLTSGGGDTQYF. The DNA for the CDR3 is TGTGCCAGCAGCCTATTAACTAGCGGGGGTGGAGATACGCAGTATTTT.

CDR3 amino acids: CASSRNGDYEQYF. The CDR3 DNA follows: TGTGCCAGTAGTAGGAACGGGGACTACGAGCAGTACTTC. V is TRBV19 and J is TRBJ2-7, with D possibly TRBD2 on 5 matching bases. CDR1 and CDR2 from the germline V gene are LNHDA and SQIVND (reference sequence). CDR3 length equals 13 residues. Deletions cut 4 bases from V and 3 bases from J, with 10 bases between. Complete variable domain (other parts from reference TRBV19 and TRBJ2-7): DGGITQSPKYLFRKEGQNVTLSCEQNLNHDAMYWYRQDPGQGLRLIYYSQIVNDFQKGDIAEGYSVSREKKESFPLTVTSAQKNPTAFYLCASSRNGDYEQYFGPGTRLTVT.

The chain couples TRBV30 to TRBJ1-1; D is perhaps TRBD1 (5 bases). Between the trimmed V and J ends, which lost 4 bases and 0 bases, there was a span of 9 bases. The germline gives CDR1 GTSNPN, CDR2 SVGIG (reference sequence). The CDR3 sequence is 13 residues long. Here the CDR3 reads CAWIGTVNTEAFF. DNA of the CDR3: TGTGCCTGGATAGGGACGGTGAACACTGAAGCTTTCTTT.

This chain links TRBV4-3 with TRBJ1-4, with D perhaps matching TRBD1 (6 bases). This CDR3 is 16 amino acids long. V dropped 0 bases and J dropped 5 bases, with 13 bases sitting between them. CDR1 is LGHNA, CDR2 YSLEER, per germline. This CDR3 reads CASSQDFRTENEKLFF. DNA for the CDR3: TGCGCCAGCAGCCAAGATTTTAGGACAGAGAATGAAAAACTGTTTTTT.

The DNA of the CDR3 is TGTGCCAGCAGTTACTCGAAGGGTAACGGGGCCAACGTCCTGACTTTC. Its protein is CASSYSKGNGANVLTF. This chain uses TRBV6-5 with TRBJ2-6; D remains ambiguous. Germline CDR1 and CDR2: MNHEY and SVGAGI. The V and J ends lost 0 bases and 4 bases respectively, with 10 bases between them. The CDR3 has 16 amino acids.

The rearrangement links TRBV6-6 to TRBJ1-4; no reliable D call. From germline, CDR1 is MNHNY and CDR2 SVGAGI (reference sequence). Deletions cut 10 bases from V and 0 bases from J, with 12 bases between. This CDR3 is 14 amino acids long. In DNA, the CDR3 is TGTGCCACCGGGAAGGTCTCAACTAATGAAAAACTGTTTTTT. The encoded protein is CATGKVSTNEKLFF.

CDR3 protein: CASSMDIYEQYF. Here the CDR3 DNA reads TGTGCCAGCAGCATGGACATATACGAGCAGTACTTC. The rearrangement links TRBV5-6 to TRBJ2-7; tentative D call: TRBD1 (5 bases). Germline V lookup: CDR1 SGHDT, CDR2 YYEEEE. The CDR3 is 12 residues long. The V end lost 4 bases, the J end lost 4 bases, and 9 bases lay between the germline ends.

The chain combines TRBV9 with TRBJ2-3; no clear D. Trimming took off 4 bases at V and 6 bases at J, with 9 bases between the two ends. CDR3 length: 12 residues. The germline V gene encodes CDR1 SGDLS and CDR2 YYNGEE. CDR3 sequence: CASSTQTDTQYF. The CDR3 region has the DNA TGTGCCAGCAGCACACAGACCGATACGCAGTATTTT.